This TCR beta chain was recorded in a study of cytomegalovirus exposure and HLA in healthy donors. General study points: Reportedly, HLA-A and HLA-B alleles of most subjects were accurately predicted from TCR beta.

PCR employed 60 Vbeta and 13 Jbeta primers. Original methodology: Tens of millions of unique TCR beta chains, around 10 million of them shared, were counted by a later analysis. The repertoire was sequenced with immunoSEQ multiplex PCR; TCRdb's copy has only in-frame clones and lacks some. V, J and clone size were drawn from that table, and D and trimming were deduced from the DNA. Of about 260,000 clones in the sample, roughly 86% were seen once. Each donor was healthy, and each was a bone marrow donor. In nominal health when sampled, donors likely had unrecorded immune exposures nonetheless. This clone showed up just once. Antigen specificity is unknown. Germline V gene lookup returns CDR1 MNHNS and CDR2 SASEGT. The CDR3 length is 15 residues. With 5 bases clipped from V and 4 bases from J, the junction kept 10 bases outside the gene matches.

The V call is TRBV6-1, the J call TRBJ1-2; 7 bases are shared with TRBD1. The sequenced material came from PBMCs. The clonotype comes from a woman aged 40 to 50 in good health and CMV-seropositive. Written as DNA, the CDR3 is TGTGCCAGCAGTCAGGCAGAGGACAGGATCTATGGCTACACCTTC. Translation: CASSQAEDRIYGYTF.